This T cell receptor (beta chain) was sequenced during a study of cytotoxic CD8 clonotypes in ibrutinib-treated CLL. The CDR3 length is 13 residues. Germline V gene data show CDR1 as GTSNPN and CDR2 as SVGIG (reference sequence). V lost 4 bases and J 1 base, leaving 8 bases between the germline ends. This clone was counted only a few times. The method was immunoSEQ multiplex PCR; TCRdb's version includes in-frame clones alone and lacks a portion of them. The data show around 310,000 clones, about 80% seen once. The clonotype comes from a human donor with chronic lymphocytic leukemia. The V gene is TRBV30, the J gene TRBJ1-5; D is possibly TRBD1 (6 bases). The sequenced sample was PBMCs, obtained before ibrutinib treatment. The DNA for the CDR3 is TGTGCCTGGAACGGACAGAGCAATCAGCCCCAGCATTTT. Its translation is CAWNGQSNQPQHF.